This T cell receptor beta chain was captured in a study of T cells in Graves' hyperthyroidism and ophthalmopathy. A roughly 9.3 ml volume of fresh peripheral blood provided the PBMCs. RNA transcripts were the template for amplifying TCR beta CDR3 regions. Using the HTBI primer set, a first-round RT-PCR was run on the TCR CDR3. In TCRdb, the multiplex PCR reads were re-called with MiXCR into one record per CDR3 protein. Found here are under 650,000 distinct CDR3 sequences, roughly 16% of them singletons; the top ten hold 3.5% to 4%. This clonotype was seen a handful of times. Germline CDR1 and CDR2: KGHSH and LQKENI. The CDR3 runs 15 residues. V was pared by 6 bases and J by 5 bases, with 17 bases between.

This sequence originates from a woman in her twenties or thirties with Graves' hyperthyroidism. The sequencing sample was made of blood. This sequence joins TRBV18 and TRBJ1-5; D call uncertain. In DNA, the CDR3 is TGTGCCAGCTCCCGCGAACAACAGCGGTATCAGCCCCAGCATTTT. It codes for CASSREQQRYQPQHF.